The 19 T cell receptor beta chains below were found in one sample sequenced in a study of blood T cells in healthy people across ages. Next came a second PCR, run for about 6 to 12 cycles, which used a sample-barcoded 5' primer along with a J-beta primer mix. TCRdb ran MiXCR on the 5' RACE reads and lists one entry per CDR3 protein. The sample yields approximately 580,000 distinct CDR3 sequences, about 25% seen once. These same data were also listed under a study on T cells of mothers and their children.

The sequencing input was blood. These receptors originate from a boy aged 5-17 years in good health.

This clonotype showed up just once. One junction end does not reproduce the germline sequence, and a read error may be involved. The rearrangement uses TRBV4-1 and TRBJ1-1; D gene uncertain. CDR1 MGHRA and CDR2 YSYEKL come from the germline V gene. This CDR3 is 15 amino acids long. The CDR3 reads CASSQVAGMNTGAFF. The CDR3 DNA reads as TGCGCCAGCAGCCAAGTGGCAGGAATGAACACTGGAGCTTTCTTT.

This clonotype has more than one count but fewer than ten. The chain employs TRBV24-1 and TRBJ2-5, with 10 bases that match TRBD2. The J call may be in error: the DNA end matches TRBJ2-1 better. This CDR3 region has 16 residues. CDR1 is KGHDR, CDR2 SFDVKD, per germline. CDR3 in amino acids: CATSDLLGTSANEQFF. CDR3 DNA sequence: TGTGCCACCAGTGATTTGTTGGGGACTAGCGCGAATGAGCAGTTCTTC.

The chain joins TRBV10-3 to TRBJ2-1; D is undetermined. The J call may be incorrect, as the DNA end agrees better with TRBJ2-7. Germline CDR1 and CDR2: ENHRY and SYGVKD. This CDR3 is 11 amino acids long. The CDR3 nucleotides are TGTGCCATCAGTGGTGACCACGAGCAGTACTTC. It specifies CAISGDHEQYF.

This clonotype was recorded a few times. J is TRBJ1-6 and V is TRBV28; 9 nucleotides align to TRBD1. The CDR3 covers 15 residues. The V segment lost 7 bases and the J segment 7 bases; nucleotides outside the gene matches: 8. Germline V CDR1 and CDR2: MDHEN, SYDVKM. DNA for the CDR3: TGTGCCAGCAACCGACTTACAGGGGGCAATTCACCCCTCCACTTT. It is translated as CASNRLTGGNSPLHF.

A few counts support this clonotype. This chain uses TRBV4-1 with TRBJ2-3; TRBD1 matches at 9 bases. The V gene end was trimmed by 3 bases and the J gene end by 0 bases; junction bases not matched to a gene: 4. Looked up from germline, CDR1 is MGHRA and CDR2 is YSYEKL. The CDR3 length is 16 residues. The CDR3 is CASSHGTGLSTDTQYF. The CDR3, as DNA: TGCGCCAGCAGCCACGGGACAGGGCTAAGCACAGATACGCAGTATTTT.

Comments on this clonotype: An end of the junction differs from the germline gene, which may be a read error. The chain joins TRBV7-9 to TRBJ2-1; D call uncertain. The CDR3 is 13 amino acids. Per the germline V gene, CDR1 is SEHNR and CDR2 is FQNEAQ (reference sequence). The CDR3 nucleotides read TGTGCCAGCAGCCCCCCCTCGGAAAATGGGCAGTTCTTC. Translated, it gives CASSPPSENGQFF.

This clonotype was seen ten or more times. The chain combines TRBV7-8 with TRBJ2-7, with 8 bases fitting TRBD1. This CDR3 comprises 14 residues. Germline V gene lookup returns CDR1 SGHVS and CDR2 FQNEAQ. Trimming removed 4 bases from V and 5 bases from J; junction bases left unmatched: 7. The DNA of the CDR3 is TGTGCCAGCAGCTCCCGGGACAGGTTCCACGAGCAGTACTTC. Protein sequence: CASSSRDRFHEQYF.

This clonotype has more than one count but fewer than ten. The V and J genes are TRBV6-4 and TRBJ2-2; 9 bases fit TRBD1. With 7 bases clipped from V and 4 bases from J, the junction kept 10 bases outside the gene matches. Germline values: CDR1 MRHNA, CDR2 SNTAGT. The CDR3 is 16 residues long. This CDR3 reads CASTPRGTGFTGELFF. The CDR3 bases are TGTGCCAGCACTCCACGGGGGACAGGGTTCACCGGGGAGCTGTTTTTT.

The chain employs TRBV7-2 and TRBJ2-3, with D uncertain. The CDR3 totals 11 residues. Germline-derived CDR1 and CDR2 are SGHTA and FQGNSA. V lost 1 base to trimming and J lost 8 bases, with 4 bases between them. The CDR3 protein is CASSLESTQYF. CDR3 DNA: TGTGCCAGCAGCTTAGAGAGTACGCAGTATTTT.

CDR3 bases: TGCAGTGCTCTGCCGGGACAGAAGATCACAGATACGCAGTATTTT. Amino acids: CSALPGQKITDTQYF. This chain uses TRBV20-1 with TRBJ2-3; 7 nucleotides align to TRBD1. The CDR3 totals 15 residues. CDR1 and CDR2 (germline): DFQATT, SNEGSKA (reference sequence). V trimming: 5 bases; J trimming: 2 bases; junction bases outside the gene matches: 10.

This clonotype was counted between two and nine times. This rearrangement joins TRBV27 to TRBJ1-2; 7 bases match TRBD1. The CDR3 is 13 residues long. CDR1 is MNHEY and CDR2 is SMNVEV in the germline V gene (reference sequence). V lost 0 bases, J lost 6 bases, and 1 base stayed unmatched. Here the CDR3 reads CASSLSTGNGYTF. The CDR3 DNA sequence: TGTGCCAGCAGTTTATCGACAGGGAATGGCTACACCTTC.

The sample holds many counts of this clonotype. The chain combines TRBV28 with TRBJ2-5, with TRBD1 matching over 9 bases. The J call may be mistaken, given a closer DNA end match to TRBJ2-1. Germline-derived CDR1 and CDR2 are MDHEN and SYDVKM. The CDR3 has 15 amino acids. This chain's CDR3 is CASSLGGQGVSEQFF. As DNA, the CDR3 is TGTGCCAGCAGTTTAGGGGGACAGGGAGTCAGCGAGCAGTTCTTC.

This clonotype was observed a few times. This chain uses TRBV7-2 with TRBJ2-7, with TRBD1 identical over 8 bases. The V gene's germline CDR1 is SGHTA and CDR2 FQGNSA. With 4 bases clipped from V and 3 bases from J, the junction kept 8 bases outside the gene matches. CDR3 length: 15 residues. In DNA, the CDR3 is TGTGCCAGCAGCTCTCGACAGGGGATAGTCTACGAGCAGTACTTC. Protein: CASSSRQGIVYEQYF.

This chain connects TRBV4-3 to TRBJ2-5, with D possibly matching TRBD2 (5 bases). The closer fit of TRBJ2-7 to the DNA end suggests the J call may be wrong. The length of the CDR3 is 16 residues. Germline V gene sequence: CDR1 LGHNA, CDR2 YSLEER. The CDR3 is CASSQVPPGKGSEQYF. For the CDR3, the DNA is TGCGCCAGCAGCCAAGTTCCCCCGGGGAAGGGCTCCGAGCAGTACTTC.

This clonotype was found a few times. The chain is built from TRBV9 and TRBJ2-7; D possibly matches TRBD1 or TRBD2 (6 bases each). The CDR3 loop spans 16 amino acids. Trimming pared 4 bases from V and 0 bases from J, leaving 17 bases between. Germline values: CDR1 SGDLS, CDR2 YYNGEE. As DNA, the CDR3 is TGTGCCAGCAGCCGCACGGGGGACAACCCCTCCTACGAGCAGTACTTC. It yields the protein CASSRTGDNPSYEQYF.

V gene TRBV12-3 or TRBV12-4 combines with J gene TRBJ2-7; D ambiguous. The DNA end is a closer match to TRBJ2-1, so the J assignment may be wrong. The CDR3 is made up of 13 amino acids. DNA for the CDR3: TGTGCCAGCAGTTTAGGTCCCCGCGATGAGCAGTTCTTC. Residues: CASSLGPRDEQFF.

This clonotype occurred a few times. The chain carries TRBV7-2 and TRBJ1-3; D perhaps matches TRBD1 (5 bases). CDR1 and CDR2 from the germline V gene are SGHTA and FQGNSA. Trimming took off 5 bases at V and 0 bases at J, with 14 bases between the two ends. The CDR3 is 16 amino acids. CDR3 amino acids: CASSPFDRSSGNTIYF. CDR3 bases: TGTGCCAGCAGCCCCTTCGACAGAAGCTCTGGAAACACCATATATTTT.

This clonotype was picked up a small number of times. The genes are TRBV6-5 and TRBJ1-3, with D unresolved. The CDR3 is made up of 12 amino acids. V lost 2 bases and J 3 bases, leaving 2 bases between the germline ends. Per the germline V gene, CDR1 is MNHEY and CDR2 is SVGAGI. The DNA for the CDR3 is TGTGCCAGCAGTTACGATGGAAACACCATATATTTT. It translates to CASSYDGNTIYF.

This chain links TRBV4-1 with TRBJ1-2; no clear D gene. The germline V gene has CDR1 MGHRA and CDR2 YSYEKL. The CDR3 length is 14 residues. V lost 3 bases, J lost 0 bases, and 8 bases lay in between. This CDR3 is CASSQTGTNYGYTF. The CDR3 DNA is TGCGCCAGCAGCCAGACGGGCACTAACTATGGCTACACCTTC.